This T cell receptor beta chain was sequenced during a study of cytomegalovirus exposure and HLA in healthy donors. Amplification used 60 Vbeta primers and 13 Jbeta primers. Repertoires were generated with immunoSEQ multiplex PCR, while TCRdb's copy carries only in-frame clones and drops some. The table has 150,000 to 200,000 clones, about 80% seen once. Overall study findings and caveats: The presence/absence work took it that sequencing depth was about the same across donors. Earlier analysis yielded a pattern in which most TCR beta V segments were productive about 90% or about 30% of the time.

In the case of this clone: The antigen is not known.

Germline trimming cut 4 bases from V and 3 bases from J; bases unmatched to any gene: 4. The CDR3 is made up of 14 amino acids. Germline CDR1 SGDLS, CDR2 YYNGEE. Healthy donors of bone marrow made up the group. Sequenced material: PBMCs. This TCR was recovered from a woman in her 40s in good health and CMV-seronegative. The chain employs TRBV9 and TRBJ1-1; 9 nucleotides line up with TRBD1. The CDR3 DNA reads as TGTGCCAGCAGCCAACAGGGGGCGGACACTGAAGCTTTCTTT. Amino acids: CASSQQGADTEAFF. Filled out from reference TRBV9 and TRBJ1-1, the complete variable domain reads DSGVTQTPKHLITATGQRVTLRCSPRSGDLSVYWYQQSLDQGLQFLIQYYNGEERAKGNILERFSAQQFPDLHSELNLSSLELGDSALYFCASSQQGADTEAFFGQGTRLTVV.